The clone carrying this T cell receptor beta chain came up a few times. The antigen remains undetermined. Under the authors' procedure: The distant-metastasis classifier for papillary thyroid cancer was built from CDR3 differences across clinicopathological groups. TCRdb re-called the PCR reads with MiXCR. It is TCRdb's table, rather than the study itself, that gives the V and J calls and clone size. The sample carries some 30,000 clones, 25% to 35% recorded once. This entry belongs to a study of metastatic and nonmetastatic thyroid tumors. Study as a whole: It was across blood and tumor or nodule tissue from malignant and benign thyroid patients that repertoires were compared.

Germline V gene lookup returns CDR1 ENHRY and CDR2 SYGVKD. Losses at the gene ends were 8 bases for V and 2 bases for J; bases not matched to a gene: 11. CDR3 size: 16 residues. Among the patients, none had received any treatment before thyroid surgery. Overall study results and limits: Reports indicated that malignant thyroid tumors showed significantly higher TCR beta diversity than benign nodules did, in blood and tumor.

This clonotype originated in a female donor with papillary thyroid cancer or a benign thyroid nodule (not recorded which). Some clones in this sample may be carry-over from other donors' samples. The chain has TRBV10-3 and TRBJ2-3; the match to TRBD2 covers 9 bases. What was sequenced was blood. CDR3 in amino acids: CAIGALAGGNTDTQYF. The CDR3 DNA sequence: TGTGCCATCGGGGCGCTGGCGGGAGGGAACACAGATACGCAGTATTTT.